This T cell receptor (beta chain) comes out of a study of STAT5B mutations in CD4+ large granular lymphocyte leukemia. Broader study findings: CD4-sorted patient repertoires seemed more clonal than healthy CD4+ repertoires. Top patient clones used TRBV06 genes more often: 8/27 versus 2/35 in controls.

With respect to this clone: The antigen is not known.

The CDR3 loop spans 11 amino acids. Germline CDR1 and CDR2: MNHNS and SASEGT. V lost 7 bases, J lost 9 bases, and 10 bases lay in between. Profiling relied on immunoSEQ multiplex PCR, and the TCRdb table lists in-frame clones only, not all of them. Of roughly 30,000 clones in the sample, 70% to 90% were seen once. Sequenced sample: CD4+ T cells from blood buffy coats. V usage is TRBV6-1 and J usage is TRBJ1-3; D is ambiguous. The origin of this receptor is a human donor in good health. CDR3 residues: CASTGESTIYF. In DNA, the CDR3 is TGTGCCAGCACCGGGGAAAGCACCATATATTTT.